This T cell receptor (beta chain) was recovered during a study of Ad26.COV2.S vaccination and SARS-CoV-2 variants. Generated by immunoSEQ multiplex PCR, the TCRdb table keeps only in-frame clones and is missing some. The sample includes 250,000 or so clones, roughly 85% of them seen just once. Treatment given: some 20 received Ad26.COV2.S at low or high dose, single or two shots; several received placebo; per-sample allocation not given. Sampling took place 63 days after the first vaccine or placebo injection. Built on an Ad26 vector, the vaccine expressed Wuhan-strain SARS-CoV-2 spike. The germline gives CDR1 SGHAT, CDR2 FQNNGV. Trimming removed 3 bases from V and 7 bases from J, with 9 bases in between. The CDR3 runs 12 residues.

The material sequenced was peripheral blood, taken in a trial of Ad26.COV2.S vaccine versus placebo. The origin of this receptor is a person aged 18-65 years who received the Ad26.COV2.S COVID-19 vaccine or a placebo. The chain is built from TRBV11-2 and TRBJ2-5, with unresolved D. Written as DNA, the CDR3 is TGTGCCAGCAGCTTCCCCGGATGGACCCAGTACTTC. Translation gives CASSFPGWTQYF. The complete variable domain, with remaining parts taken from reference TRBV11-2 and TRBJ2-5, reads EAGVAQSPRYKIIEKRQSVAFWCNPISGHATLYWYQQILGQGPKLLIQFQNNGVVDDSQLPKDRFSAERLKGVDSTLKIQPAKLEDSAVYLCASSFPGWTQYFGPGTRLLVL.